The 6 T cell receptor beta chains listed next were all sequenced from one sample in a study of blood T cell repertoires in COVID-19. Repertoires were generated with immunoSEQ multiplex PCR, while TCRdb's copy carries only in-frame clones and drops some. The sample has about 160,000 clones, roughly 91% seen once. Sequences were obtained from peripheral blood. The receptor set was obtained from a man between 18 and 29 years old with acute or convalescent COVID-19.

CDR3: CATSGAGDAGGSYNEQFF. The CDR3 region has the DNA TGTGCCACCAGTGGGGCAGGGGATGCGGGGGGGTCCTACAATGAGCAGTTCTTC. The V and J genes are TRBV24-1 and TRBJ2-1; 9 bases line up with TRBD2. Germline CDR1 KGHDR, CDR2 SFDVKD. CDR3 length equals 18 residues. With V trimmed by 5 bases and J by 1 base, 11 bases remained unmatched.

J is TRBJ2-1 and V is TRBV5-4; maybe TRBD2 (7 bases). V was trimmed by 4 bases and J by 6 bases, leaving 17 bases between them. Germline assignment: CDR1 SGHNT and CDR2 YYREEE (reference sequence). The CDR3 runs to 15 residues. The CDR3 DNA reads as TGTGCCAGCAGCGGGAGGGGGGTTAGGGGCAATGAGCAGTTCTTC. Translated, it gives CASSGRGVRGNEQFF. Variable domain in full (rest from reference TRBV5-4 and TRBJ2-1): ETGVTQSPTHLIKTRGQQVTLRCSSQSGHNTVSWYQQALGQGPQFIFQYYREEENGRGNFPPRFSGLQFPNYSSELNVNALELDDSALYLCASSGRGVRGNEQFFGPGTRLTVL.

The chain uses TRBV29-1 and TRBJ1-2; no definite D call. This CDR3 is 12 amino acids long. The germline V gene has CDR1 SQVTM and CDR2 ANQGSEA. The V gene lost 2 bases and the J gene lost 5 bases, with 9 bases spanning the gap. Here the CDR3 DNA reads TGCAGCGTTGAATGGGCTGGATATGGCTACACCTTC. It yields the protein CSVEWAGYGYTF.

J is TRBJ2-7 and V is TRBV4-1; D gene unclear. The V end lost 1 base, the J end lost 4 bases, and 11 bases lay between the germline ends. The CDR3 spans 14 residues. The germline gives CDR1 MGHRA, CDR2 YSYEKL. CDR3 DNA: TGCGCCAGCAGCCAAGTCGTTATCGGGTACGAGCAGTACTTC. It is translated as CASSQVVIGYEQYF.

This clone was seen once. The chain is built from TRBV12-5 and TRBJ2-1; unclear D gene. The ends were cut back, 6 bases at V and 3 bases at J, with 12 bases in the middle. In germline, CDR1 is LGHNT, CDR2 FRNRAP. The CDR3 contains 14 residues. CDR3 protein: CASGRSVNYNEQFF. CDR3 sequence (DNA): TGTGCTAGTGGCCGGTCTGTCAACTACAATGAGCAGTTCTTC. Complete variable domain (other parts from reference TRBV12-5 and TRBJ2-1): DARVTQTPRHKVTEMGQEVTMRCQPILGHNTVFWYRQTMMQGLELLAYFRNRAPLDDSGMPKDRFSAEMPDATLATLKIQPSEPRDSAVYFCASGRSVNYNEQFFGPGTRLTVL.

CDR3 DNA: TGTGCCAGCAGCTGGGTGCGCGGGCTAATTGGGAGCAATCAGCCCCAGCATTTT. It is translated as CASSWVRGLIGSNQPQHF. This chain links TRBV7-8 with TRBJ1-5, with D unresolved. The CDR3 is 18 residues long. From germline, CDR1 is SGHVS and CDR2 FQNEAQ. V gave up 4 bases and J gave up 1 base, with 20 bases separating them.